The clone carrying this T cell receptor (beta chain) is a singleton in its sample. Its antigen is as yet unknown. The data stem from a study of radiation and T cells in renal cell carcinoma. Study at large: Nephrectomy followed 15 Gy stereotactic body radiation by 4 weeks. Study-level points and caveats: From baseline, blood top tumor clonotypes peaked at 2 weeks post-radiation.

CDR1 is SEHNR, CDR2 FQNEAQ, per germline (reference sequence). The CDR3 has 15 residues. V shed 3 bases and J 2 bases; nucleotides not matched to a gene: 4. Regarding time point: blood 2 weeks post-SBRT. Indicated treatment: 15 Gy SBRT to primary tumor, nephrectomy 4 weeks later. Blood was sampled at baseline, 2 weeks and 4 weeks after SBRT. The tumor was a clear cell renal cell carcinoma. The table came from immunoSEQ multiplex PCR; TCRdb's copy has only in-frame clones and leaves some out. This table holds some 130,000 clones, about 81% found once. Sequenced material: blood, taken from a patient whose treatment included radiotherapy and nephrectomy. V and J are TRBV7-9 and TRBJ2-1; 7 bases are shared with TRBD2. The TCR originated in a woman aged 60-70 years with renal cell carcinoma. CDR3 nucleotides: TGTGCCAGCAGCTTGGGCGGGAGCCCCTACAATGAGCAGTTCTTC. This gives the protein CASSLGGSPYNEQFF.